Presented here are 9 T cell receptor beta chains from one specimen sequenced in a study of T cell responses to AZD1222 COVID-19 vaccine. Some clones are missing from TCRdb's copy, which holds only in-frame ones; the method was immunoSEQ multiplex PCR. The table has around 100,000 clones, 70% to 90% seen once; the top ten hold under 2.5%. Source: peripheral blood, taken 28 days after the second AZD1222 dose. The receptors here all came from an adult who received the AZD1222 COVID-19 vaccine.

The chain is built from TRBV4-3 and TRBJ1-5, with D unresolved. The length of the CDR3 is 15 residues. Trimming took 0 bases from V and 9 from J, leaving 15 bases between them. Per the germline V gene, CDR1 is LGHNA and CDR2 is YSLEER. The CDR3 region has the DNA TGCGCCAGCAGCCAAGATTTCGGTGCTGGACGGCCCCAGCATTTT. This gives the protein CASSQDFGAGRPQHF.

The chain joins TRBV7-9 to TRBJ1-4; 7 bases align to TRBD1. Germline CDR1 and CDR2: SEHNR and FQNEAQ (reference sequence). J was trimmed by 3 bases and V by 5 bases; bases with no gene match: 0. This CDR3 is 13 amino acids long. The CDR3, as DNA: TGTGCCAGCAGCAGGGGGCCTAATGAAAAACTGTTTTTT. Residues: CASSRGPNEKLFF.

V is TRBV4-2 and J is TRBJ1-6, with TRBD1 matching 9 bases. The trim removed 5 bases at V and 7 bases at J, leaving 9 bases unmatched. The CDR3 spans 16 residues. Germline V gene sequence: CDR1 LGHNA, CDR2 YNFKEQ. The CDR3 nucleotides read TGTGCCAGCAGCTTACAGGGGGCGAATGAGAATTCACCCCTCCACTTT. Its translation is CASSLQGANENSPLHF.

In DNA form, the CDR3 reads TGTGCCAGCAGCCCAAGCTATGGACTTAGCTCCTACAATGAGCAGTTCTTC. Its translation is CASSPSYGLSSYNEQFF. The chain joins TRBV13 to TRBJ2-1, with TRBD2 as a possible D gene (5 bases). V lost 5 bases and J lost 0, with 17 bases in between. The CDR3 extends over 17 amino acids. Looked up from germline, CDR1 is PRHDT and CDR2 is FYEKMQ (reference sequence). Together with reference TRBV13 and TRBJ2-1, the CDR3 gives the full variable domain: AAGVIQSPRHLIKEKRETATLKCYPIPRHDTVYWYQQGPGQDPQFLISFYEKMQSDKGSIPDRFSAQQFSDYHSELNMSSLELGDSALYFCASSPSYGLSSYNEQFFGPGTRLTVL.

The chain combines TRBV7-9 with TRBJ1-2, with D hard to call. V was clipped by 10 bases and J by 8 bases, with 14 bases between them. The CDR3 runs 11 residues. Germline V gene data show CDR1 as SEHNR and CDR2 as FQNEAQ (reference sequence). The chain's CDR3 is CAISRMDGYTF. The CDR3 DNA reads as TGTGCCATCTCCCGAATGGACGGCTACACCTTC.

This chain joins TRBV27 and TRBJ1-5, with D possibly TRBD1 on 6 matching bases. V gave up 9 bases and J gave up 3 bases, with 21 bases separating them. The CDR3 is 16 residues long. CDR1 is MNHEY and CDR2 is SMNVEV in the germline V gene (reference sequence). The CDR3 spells CASPFWTDLNNQPQHF. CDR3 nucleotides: TGTGCCAGTCCTTTCTGGACAGATTTAAACAATCAGCCCCAGCATTTT.

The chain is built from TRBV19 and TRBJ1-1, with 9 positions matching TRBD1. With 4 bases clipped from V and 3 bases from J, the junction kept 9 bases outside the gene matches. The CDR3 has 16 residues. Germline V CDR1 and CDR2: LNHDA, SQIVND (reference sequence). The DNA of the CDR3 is TGTGCCAGTAGTAAAGGACAGGGGCGGTTCCACACTGAAGCTTTCTTT. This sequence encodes CASSKGQGRFHTEAFF.

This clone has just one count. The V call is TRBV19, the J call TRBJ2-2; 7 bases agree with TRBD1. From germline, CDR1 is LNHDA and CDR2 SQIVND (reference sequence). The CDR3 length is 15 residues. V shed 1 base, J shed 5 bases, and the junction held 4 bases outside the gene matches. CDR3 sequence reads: CASSIVRGLTGELFF. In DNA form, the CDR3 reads TGTGCCAGTAGTATAGTAAGGGGGCTTACCGGGGAGCTGTTTTTT.

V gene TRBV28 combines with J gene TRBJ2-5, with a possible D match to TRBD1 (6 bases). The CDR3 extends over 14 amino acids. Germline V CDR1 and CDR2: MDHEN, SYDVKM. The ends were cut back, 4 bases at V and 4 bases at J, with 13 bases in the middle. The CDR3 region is CASSWNQGGETQYF. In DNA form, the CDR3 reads TGTGCCAGCAGTTGGAACCAAGGGGGAGAGACCCAGTACTTC.